The present entry profiles one TCR beta chain with its context. Its matching antigen is unknown. This record comes from a study of CD8 T cells in ankylosing spondylitis. Libraries of TCR beta came from quantitative 5'-RACE with molecular barcodes. MiXCR was run by TCRdb on the 5' RACE reads, yielding one entry per CDR3 protein. This table holds 100,000 to 150,000 distinct CDR3 sequences, approximately 17% found once. The study's findings and limits: Significant enrichment of disease-linked clones was reportedly seen in matched ankylosing spondylitis synovial fluid. Among TCR beta sequences, a motif of roughly 8 highly homologous variants appeared characteristic of ankylosing spondylitis blood. In peripheral blood, disease-linked CD8+ clones occurred at relatively low frequencies. Earlier reports found some motif variants in synovial fluid and blood in reactive arthritis.

V was pared by 1 base and J by 4 bases, with 2 bases of the junction left unmatched. The CDR3 covers 15 residues. V and J are TRBV12-3 or TRBV12-4 and TRBJ2-2, with TRBD2 matching 8 bases. This sequence was found in a male donor with ankylosing spondylitis. Sequencing was done on a sample of blood, either unsorted or a sorted T cell fraction (not recorded which). The CDR3 sequence: CASSLVAGLTGELFF. CDR3 nucleotide sequence: TGTGCCAGCAGTTTAGTAGCGGGACTCACCGGGGAGCTGTTTTTT.